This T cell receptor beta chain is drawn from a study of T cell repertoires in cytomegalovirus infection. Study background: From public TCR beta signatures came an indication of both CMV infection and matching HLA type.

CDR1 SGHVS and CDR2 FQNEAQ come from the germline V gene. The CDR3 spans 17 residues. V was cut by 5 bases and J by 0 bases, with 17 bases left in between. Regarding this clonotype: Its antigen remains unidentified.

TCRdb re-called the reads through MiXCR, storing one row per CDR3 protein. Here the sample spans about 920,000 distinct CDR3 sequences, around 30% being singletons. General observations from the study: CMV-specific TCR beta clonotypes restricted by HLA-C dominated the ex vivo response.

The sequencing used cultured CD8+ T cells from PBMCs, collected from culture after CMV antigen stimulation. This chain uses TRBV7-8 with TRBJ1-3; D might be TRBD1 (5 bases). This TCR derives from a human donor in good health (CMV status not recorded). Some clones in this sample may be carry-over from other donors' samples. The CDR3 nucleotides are TGTGCCAGCAGCCCCCTTTCTCGACAGACCTCTGGAAACACCATATATTTT. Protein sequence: CASSPLSRQTSGNTIYF.